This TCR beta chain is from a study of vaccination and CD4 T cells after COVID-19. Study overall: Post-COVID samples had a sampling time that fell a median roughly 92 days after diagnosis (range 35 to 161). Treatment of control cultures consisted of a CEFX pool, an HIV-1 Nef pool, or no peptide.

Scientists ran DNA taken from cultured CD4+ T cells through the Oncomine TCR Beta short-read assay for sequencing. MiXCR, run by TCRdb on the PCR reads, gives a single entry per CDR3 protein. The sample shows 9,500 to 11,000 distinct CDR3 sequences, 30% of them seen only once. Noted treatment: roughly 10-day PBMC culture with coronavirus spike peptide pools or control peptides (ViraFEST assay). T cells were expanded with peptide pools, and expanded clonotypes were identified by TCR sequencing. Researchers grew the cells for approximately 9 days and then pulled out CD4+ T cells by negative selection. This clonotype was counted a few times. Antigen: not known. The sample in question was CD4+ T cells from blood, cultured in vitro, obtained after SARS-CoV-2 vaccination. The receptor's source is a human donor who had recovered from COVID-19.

CDR3: CASSTKGLTTGELFF. DNA for the CDR3: TGTGCCAGCAGCACGAAGGGACTCACCACCGGGGAGCTGTTTTTT. The rearrangement joins TRBV21-1 to TRBJ2-2; the table's D call TRBD2 went unverified against the DNA. TRBV21-1 is recorded as a pseudogene. CDR3 length: 15 residues.